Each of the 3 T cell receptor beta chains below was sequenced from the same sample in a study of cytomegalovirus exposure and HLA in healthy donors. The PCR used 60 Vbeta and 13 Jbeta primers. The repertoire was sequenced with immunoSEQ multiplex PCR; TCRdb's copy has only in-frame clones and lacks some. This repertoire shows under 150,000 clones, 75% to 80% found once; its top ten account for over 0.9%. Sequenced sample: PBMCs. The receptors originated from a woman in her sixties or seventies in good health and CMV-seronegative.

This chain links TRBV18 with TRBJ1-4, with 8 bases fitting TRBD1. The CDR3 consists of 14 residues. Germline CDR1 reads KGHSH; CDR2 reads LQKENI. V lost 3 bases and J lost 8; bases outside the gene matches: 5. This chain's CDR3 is CASSPADRVEKLFF. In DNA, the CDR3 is TGTGCCAGCTCACCCGCGGACAGGGTAGAAAAACTGTTTTTT.

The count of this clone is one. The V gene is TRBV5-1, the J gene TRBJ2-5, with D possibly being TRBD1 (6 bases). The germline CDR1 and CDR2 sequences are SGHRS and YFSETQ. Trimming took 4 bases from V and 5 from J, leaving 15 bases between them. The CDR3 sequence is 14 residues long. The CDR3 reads CASSQGHLGETQYF. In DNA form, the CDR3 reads TGCGCCAGCAGCCAGGGACACCTCGGGGAGACCCAGTACTTC.

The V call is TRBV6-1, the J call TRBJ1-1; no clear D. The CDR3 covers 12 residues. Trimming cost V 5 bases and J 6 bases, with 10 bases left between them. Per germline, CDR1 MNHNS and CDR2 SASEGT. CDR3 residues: CASSRTVAEAFF. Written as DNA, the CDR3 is TGTGCCAGCAGTCGAACAGTCGCTGAAGCTTTCTTT.